This TCR beta chain was retrieved from a study of T cells after yellow fever vaccination. 5'RACE template switching added a universal primer site and UMIs to TCR cDNA. TCRdb processed the 5' RACE reads anew with MiXCR; each CDR3 protein has one entry. The top ten hold roughly 23% of the sample, which has around 100,000 distinct CDR3 sequences, 8% to 9.5% seen once. V lost 3 bases and J lost 6, with 13 bases in between. Per germline, CDR1 SQVTM and CDR2 ANQGSEA. The CDR3 spans 13 residues. There are many counts of this clonotype. Its specificity is unknown. Overall study results and limits: FACS-sorted repertoires could contain abundant clonotypes contaminating from the bulk population. Just a small share of clonotypes turned up in the CD4 compartment as well as the CD8 compartment. Most clones from primary vaccination were detected again post-booster (about 95% CD4, roughly 90% CD8).

The V gene is TRBV29-1, the J gene TRBJ2-3; D gene ambiguous. The material was CD8+ T cells sorted from PBMCs, obtained 45 days after the yellow fever booster vaccination. The receptor was isolated from a man younger than 45 who received the YFV17D yellow fever vaccine. The CDR3 sequence: CSVEPGFGDTQYF. In DNA, the CDR3 is TGCAGCGTTGAGCCCGGGTTCGGCGATACGCAGTATTTT.